The present entry profiles one TCR beta chain with its context. This clone's antigen is unknown. No much larger clonotype is one base removed from it; base qualities were not supplied. The sample's time point label, decoded: baseline before first vaccination. Vaccinee samples were obtained from the UK trials COV001 and COV002, which included a single-blind randomized controlled phase 2/3 trial of AZD1222 (ChAdOx1 nCoV-19) in healthy adults. For TCRbeta chain sequencing, PBMC samples were collected from trial participants at day 0 and at day 28 after the second dose. The entry originates in a study of T cell responses to AZD1222 COVID-19 vaccine (dated by TCRdb to the early 2020s). Notes on the research overall: Because spike-specific TCR depth and breadth did not differ between the two schedules, AZD1222 recipients who got a second dose at roughly 4 weeks were pooled with those who got a second dose at roughly 12 weeks. Trial participants were enrolled by age into subgroups of 18-55, 56-69 and 70-plus years, and around 140, 26 and 57 TCR-sequenced participants, respectively, were included in these subgroups. TCR sequencing was performed for about 250 trial participants, of whom 207 were given two doses of AZD1222 and some 26 were given two doses of MenACWY control vaccine.

The CDR3 regions of human TCRbeta chains were analyzed by immunosequencing. As for the original processing: TCRs in the repertoires were matched against a reference library of SARS-CoV-2-specific TCRs that had been generated with the MIRA antigen-specificity platform. Breadth was defined as the fraction of unique TCRs that were SARS-CoV-2-associated, and depth was defined as the fraction of total T cells that were SARS-CoV-2-associated. Each spike-specific TCR was assigned to its reactive spike region and to a CD4 or CD8 class using the MIRA data. Log10-transformed breadth and depth values were compared by one-way ANOVA with Sidak's multiple comparisons tests. TCRdb stores this immuneACCESS table with in-frame sequences only. Part of the clones is absent; in the studies checked, under half of the shortfall reflects unresolved V genes, and no reason is known for the rest. From that table come the V and J calls and clone size; the DNA was used to work out D and trimming. This sample lists around 150,000 clones; about 80% were detected once. The top ten clonotypes cover over 4% of the sample.

Overall results and qualifications from the work: Nearly half of unique spike-specific TCRs reportedly recognized epitopes outside regions mutated in the B.1.351 and B.1.1.7 variants. The 56-69-year group was small, and its depth increase did not reach significance, likely because of low power. Participants were mostly white British and included more females than males, and it was suggested by the authors that clonal diversity may have been underestimated. No day 14 peak-response samples were available, so repertoires were characterized only after the peak T cell response. Only a handful of AZD1222 recipients were SARS-CoV-2 seropositive at baseline, limiting conclusions about previously exposed vaccinees. After two AZD1222 doses, both the breadth and the depth of spike-specific TCRs were significantly higher than at day 0 and than in MenACWY recipients. CD4 TCRs associated with the vaccine covered the entire spike protein, and the dominant responses were in regions 160-218 and 743-854.

The germline V gene gives CDR1 as MNHEY and CDR2 as SVGAGI. V loses 5 bases of germline sequence and J loses 3 bases, and the interval between the two ends is 14 bases. The CDR3 covers 14 residues, taking in both the cysteine and the phenylalanine. Only the CDR3 portion is preserved as DNA: 42 bases, with reading frame beginning at the first base. The sequence is built from TRBV6-5 and TRBJ2-7, and TRBD2 may be the D gene, going by 5 matching bases. Material: peripheral blood, obtained on day 0 of AZD1222 vaccination. This receptor was identified in an adult in good health. The DNA reads TGTGCCAGCAGTCGGGCACCGGGAAGCTACGAGCAGTACTTC. This sequence encodes CASSRAPGSYEQYF.